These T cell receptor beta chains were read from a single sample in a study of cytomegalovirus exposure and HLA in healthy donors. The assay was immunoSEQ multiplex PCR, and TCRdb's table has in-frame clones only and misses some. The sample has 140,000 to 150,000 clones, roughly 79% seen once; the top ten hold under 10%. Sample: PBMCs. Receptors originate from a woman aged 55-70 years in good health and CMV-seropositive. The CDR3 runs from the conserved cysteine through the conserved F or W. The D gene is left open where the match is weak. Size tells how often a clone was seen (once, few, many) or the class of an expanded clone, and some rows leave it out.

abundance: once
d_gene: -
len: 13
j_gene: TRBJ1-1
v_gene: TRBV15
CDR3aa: CATSRDLSAEAFF
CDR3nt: TGTGCCACCAGCAGAGATCTCAGCGCTGAAGCTTTCTTT

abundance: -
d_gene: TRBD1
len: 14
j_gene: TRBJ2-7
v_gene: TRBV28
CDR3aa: CASRSQGADYEQYF
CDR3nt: TGTGCCAGCAGATCGCAGGGGGCGGACTACGAGCAGTACTTC

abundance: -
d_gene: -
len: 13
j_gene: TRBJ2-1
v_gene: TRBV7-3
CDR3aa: CASSSGVLNEQFF
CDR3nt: TGTGCCAGCAGCTCGGGAGTCCTCAATGAGCAGTTCTTC

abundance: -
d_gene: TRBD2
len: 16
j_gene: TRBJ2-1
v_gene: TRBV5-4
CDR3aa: CASSLATSGRRNEQFF
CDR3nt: TGTGCCAGCAGCTTGGCGACTAGCGGGAGGCGCAATGAGCAGTTCTTC

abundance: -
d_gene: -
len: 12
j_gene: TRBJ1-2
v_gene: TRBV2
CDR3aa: CASSTGFRGYTF
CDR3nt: TGTGCCAGTTCAACAGGTTTTCGGGGCTACACCTTC

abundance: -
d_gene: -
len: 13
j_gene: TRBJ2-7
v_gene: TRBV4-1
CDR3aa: CASSQDYSYEQYF
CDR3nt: TGCGCCAGCAGCCAAGACTACAGCTACGAGCAGTACTTC

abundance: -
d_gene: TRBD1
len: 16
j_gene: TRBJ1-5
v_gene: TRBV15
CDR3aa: CATSSWYGTGDQPQHF
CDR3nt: TGTGCCACCAGCAGCTGGTACGGGACAGGCGATCAGCCCCAGCATTTT

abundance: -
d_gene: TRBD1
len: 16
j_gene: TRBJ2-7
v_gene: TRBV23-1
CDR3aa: CASSQIIGQGAYEQYF
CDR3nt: TGCGCCAGCAGTCAAATAATAGGACAGGGGGCCTACGAGCAGTACTTC

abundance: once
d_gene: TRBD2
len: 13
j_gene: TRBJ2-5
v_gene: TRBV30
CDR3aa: CAWTGLAGETQYF
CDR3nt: TGTGCCTGGACGGGACTAGCGGGAGAGACCCAGTACTTC

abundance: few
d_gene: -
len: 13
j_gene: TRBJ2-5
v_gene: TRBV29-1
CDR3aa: CSVEESRVETQYF
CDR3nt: TGCAGCGTTGAAGAGTCCAGGGTGGAGACCCAGTACTTC

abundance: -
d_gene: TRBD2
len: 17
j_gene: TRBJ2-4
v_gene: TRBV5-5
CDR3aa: CASSLFEREGRGGIQYF
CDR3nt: TGTGCCAGCAGCTTGTTCGAGCGGGAGGGCCGGGGAGGCATTCAGTACTTC

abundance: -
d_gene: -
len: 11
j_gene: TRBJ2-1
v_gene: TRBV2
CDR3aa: CASSPETGQFF
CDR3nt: TGTGCCAGCAGCCCGGAGACTGGGCAGTTCTTC

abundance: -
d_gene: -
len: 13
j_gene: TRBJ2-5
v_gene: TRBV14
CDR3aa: CASSQTRQETQYF
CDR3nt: TGTGCCAGCAGCCAAACCAGGCAAGAGACCCAGTACTTC

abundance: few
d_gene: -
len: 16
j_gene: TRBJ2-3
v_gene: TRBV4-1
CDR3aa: CASSQETDGGTDTQYF
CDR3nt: TGCGCCAGCAGCCAAGAAACAGATGGCGGCACAGATACGCAGTATTTT

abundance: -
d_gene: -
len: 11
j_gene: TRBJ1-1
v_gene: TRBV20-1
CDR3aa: CSARIRTEAFF
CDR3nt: TGCAGTGCTAGAATTCGGACTGAAGCTTTCTTT

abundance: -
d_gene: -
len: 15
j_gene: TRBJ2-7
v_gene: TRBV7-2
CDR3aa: CASSLAGGPSYEQYF
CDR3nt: TGTGCCAGCAGCTTAGCGGGAGGCCCCTCCTACGAGCAGTACTTC

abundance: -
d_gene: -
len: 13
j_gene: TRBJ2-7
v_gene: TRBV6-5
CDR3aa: CASSRLLGYEQYF
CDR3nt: TGTGCCAGCAGCCGCTTACTAGGCTACGAGCAGTACTTC

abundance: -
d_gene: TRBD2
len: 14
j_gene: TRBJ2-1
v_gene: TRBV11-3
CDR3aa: CASSPPGLEGEQFF
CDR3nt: TGTGCCAGCAGCCCTCCGGGACTAGAGGGGGAGCAGTTCTTC

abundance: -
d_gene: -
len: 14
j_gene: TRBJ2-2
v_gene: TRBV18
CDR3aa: CASSPPLATGELFF
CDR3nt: TGTGCCAGCTCACCACCCCTAGCAACCGGGGAGCTGTTTTTT

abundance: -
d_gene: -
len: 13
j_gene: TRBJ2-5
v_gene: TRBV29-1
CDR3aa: CSVRASAQETQYF
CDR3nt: TGCAGCGTGAGGGCTAGCGCCCAAGAGACCCAGTACTTC

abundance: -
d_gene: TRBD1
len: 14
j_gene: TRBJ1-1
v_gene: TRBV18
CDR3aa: CASSPGQGNTEAFF
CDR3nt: TGTGCCAGCTCCCCGGGACAGGGGAACACTGAAGCTTTCTTT

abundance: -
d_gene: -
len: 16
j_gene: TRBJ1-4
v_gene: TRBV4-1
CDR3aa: CASSQVMEGLDEKLFF
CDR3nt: TGCGCCAGCAGCCAAGTTATGGAGGGGCTCGATGAAAAACTGTTTTTT

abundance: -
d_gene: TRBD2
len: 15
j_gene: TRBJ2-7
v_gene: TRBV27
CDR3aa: CASSSGPSGSYEQYF
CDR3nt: TGTGCCAGCAGTTCAGGTCCTAGCGGATCCTACGAGCAGTACTTC

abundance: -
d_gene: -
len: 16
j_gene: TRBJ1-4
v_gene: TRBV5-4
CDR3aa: CASSSFAGATNEKLFF
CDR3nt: TGTGCCAGCAGCTCCTTTGCAGGGGCAACTAATGAAAAACTGTTTTTT

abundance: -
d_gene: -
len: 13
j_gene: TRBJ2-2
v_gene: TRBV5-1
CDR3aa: CASSLLATGELFF
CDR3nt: TGCGCCAGCAGCTTACTAGCCACCGGGGAGCTGTTTTTT

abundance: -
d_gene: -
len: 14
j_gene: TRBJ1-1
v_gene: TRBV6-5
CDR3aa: CASSYSAGRTEAFF
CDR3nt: TGTGCCAGCAGTTACTCGGCAGGGCGGACTGAAGCTTTCTTT

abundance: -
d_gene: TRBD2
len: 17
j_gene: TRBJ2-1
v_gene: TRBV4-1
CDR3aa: CASSHAPGLAGVNEQFF
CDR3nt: TGCGCCAGCAGCCACGCCCCGGGACTAGCGGGAGTAAATGAGCAGTTCTTC